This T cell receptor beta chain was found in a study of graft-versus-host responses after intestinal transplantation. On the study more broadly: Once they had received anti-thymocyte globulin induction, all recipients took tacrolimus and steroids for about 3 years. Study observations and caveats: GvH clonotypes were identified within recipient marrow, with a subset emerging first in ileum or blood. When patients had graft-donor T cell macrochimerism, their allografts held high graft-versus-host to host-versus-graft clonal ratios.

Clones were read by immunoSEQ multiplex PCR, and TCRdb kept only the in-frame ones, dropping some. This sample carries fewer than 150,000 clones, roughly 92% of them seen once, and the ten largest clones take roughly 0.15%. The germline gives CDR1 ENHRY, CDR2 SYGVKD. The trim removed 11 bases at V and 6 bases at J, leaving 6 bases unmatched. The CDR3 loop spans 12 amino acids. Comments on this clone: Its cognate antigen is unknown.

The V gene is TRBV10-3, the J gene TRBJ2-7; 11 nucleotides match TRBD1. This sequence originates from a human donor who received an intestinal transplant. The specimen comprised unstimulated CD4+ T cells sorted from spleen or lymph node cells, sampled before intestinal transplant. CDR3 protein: CAASGTGGEQYF. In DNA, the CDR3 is TGTGCCGCCTCCGGGACAGGGGGCGAGCAGTACTTC.